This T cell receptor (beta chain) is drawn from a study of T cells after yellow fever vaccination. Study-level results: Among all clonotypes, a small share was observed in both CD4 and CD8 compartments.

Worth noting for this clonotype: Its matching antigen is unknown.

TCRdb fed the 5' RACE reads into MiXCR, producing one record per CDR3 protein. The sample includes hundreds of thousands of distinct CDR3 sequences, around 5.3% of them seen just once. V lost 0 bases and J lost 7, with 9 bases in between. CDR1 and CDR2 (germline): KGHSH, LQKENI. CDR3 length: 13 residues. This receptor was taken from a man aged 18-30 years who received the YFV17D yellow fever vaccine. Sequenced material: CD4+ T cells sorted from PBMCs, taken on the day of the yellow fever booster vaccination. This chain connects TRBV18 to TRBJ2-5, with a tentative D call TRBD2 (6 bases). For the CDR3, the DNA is TGTGCCAGCTCACCACCCGGCGGGGTGACCCAGTACTTC. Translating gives CASSPPGGVTQYF.